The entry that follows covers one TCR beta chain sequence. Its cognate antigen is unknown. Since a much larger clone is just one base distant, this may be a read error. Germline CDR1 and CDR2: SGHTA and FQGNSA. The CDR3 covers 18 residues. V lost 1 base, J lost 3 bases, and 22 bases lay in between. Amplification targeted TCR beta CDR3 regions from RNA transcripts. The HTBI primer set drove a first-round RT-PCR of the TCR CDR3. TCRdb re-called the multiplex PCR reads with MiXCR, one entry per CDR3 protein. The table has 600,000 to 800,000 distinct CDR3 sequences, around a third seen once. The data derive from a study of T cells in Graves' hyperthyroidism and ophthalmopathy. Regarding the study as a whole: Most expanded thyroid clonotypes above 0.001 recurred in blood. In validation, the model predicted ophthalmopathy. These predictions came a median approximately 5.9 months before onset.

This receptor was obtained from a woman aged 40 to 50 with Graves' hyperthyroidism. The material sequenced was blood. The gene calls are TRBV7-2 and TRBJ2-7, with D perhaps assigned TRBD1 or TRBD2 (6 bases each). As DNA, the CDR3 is TGTGCCAGCAGCTTAGAGGGGGGATGGCGGGGCGGACTCTACGAGCAGTACTTC. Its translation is CASSLEGGWRGGLYEQYF.